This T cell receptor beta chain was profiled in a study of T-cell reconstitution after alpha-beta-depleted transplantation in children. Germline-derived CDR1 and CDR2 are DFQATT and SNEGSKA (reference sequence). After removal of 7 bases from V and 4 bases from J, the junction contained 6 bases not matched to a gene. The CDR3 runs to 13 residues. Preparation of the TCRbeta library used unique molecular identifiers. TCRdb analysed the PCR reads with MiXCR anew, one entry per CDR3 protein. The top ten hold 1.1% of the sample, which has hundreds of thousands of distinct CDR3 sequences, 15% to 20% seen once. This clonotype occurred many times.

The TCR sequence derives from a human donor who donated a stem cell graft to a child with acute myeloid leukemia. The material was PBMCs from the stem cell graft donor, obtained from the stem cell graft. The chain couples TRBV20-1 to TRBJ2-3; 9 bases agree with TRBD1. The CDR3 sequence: CSGGQGSSDTQYF. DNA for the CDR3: TGCAGTGGCGGACAGGGGTCATCAGATACGCAGTATTTT.